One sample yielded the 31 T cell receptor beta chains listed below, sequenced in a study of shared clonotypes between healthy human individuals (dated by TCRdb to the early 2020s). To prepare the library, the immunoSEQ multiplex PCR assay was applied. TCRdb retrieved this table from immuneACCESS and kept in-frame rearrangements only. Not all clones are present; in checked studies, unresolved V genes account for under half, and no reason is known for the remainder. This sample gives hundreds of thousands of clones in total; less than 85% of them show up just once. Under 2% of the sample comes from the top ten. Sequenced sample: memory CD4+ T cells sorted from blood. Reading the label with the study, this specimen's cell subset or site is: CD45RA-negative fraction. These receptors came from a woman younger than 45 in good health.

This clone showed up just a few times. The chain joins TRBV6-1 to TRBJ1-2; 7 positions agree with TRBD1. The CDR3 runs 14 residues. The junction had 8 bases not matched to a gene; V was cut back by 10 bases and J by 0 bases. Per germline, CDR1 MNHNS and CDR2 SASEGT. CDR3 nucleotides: TGTGCCACGGTAAACAGGGGACCTAACTATGGCTACACCTTC. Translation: CATVNRGPNYGYTF.

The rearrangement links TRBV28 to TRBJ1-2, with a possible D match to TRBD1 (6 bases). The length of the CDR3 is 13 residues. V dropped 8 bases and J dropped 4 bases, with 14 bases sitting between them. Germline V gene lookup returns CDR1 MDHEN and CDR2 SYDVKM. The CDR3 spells CASGVGQTYGYTF. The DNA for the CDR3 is TGTGCCAGCGGAGTCGGACAGACCTATGGCTACACCTTC.

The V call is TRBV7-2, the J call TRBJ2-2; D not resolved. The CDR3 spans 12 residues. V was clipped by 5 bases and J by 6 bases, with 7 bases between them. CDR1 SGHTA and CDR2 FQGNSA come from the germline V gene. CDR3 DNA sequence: TGTGCCAGCAGCCTTATGTCCGGGGAGCTGTTTTTT. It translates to CASSLMSGELFF.

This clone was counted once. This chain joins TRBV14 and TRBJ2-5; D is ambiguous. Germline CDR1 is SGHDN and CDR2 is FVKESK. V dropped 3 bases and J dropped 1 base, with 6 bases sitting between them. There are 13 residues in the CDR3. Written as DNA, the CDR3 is TGTGCCAGCAGCCAGGTCGTCCAAGAGACCCAGTACTTC. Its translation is CASSQVVQETQYF.

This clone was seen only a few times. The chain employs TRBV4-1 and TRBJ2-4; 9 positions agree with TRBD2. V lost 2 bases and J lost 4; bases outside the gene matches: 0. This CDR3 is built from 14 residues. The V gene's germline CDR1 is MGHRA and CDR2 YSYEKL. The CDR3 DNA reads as TGCGCCAGCAGCCAACTAGCGGGAAAAAACATTCAGTACTTC. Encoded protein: CASSQLAGKNIQYF.

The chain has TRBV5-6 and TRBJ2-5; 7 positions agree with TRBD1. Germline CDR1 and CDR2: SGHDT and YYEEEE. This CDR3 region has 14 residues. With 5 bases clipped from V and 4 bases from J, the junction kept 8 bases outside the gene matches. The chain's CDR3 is CASSLTGTGETQYF. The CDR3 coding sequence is TGTGCCAGCAGTCTGACAGGGACGGGAGAGACCCAGTACTTC.

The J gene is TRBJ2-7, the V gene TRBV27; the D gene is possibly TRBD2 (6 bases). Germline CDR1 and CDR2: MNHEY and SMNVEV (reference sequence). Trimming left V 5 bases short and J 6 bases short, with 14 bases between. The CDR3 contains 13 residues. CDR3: CASSMGLRLEQYF. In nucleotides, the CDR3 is TGTGCCAGCAGTATGGGACTCCGCCTCGAGCAGTACTTC.

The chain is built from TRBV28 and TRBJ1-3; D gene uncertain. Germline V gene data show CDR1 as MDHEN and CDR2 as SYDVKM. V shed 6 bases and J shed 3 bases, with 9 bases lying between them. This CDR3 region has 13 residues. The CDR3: CASRNSDGNTIYF. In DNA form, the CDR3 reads TGTGCCAGCAGAAACAGTGATGGAAACACCATATATTTT.

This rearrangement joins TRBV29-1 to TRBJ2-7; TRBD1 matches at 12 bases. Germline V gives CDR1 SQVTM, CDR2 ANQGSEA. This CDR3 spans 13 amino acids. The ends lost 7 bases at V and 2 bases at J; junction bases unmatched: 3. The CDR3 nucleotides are TGCAGCGCTCGGGACAGGGGGCCCTACGAGCAGTACTTC. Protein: CSARDRGPYEQYF.

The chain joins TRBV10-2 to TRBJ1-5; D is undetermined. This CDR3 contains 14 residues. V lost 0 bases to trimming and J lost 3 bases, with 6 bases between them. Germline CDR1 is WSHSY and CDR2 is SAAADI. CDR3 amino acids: CASSESHYNQPQHF. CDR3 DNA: TGCGCCAGCAGTGAGTCGCATTACAATCAGCCCCAGCATTTT.

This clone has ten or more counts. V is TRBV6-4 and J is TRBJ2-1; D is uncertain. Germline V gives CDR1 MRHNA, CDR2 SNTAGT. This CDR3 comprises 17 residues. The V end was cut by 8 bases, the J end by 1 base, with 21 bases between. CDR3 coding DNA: TGTGCCAGCCGCCCGACGGCCGGGCAGATTTCCTACAATGAGCAGTTCTTC. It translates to CASRPTAGQISYNEQFF.

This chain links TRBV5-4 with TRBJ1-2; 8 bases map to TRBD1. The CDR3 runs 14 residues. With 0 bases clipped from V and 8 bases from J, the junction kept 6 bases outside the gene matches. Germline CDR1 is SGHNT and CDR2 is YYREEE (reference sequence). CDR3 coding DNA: TGTGCCAGCAGCTTGGAGACAGGGGCGGGAGGCTACACCTTC. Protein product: CASSLETGAGGYTF.

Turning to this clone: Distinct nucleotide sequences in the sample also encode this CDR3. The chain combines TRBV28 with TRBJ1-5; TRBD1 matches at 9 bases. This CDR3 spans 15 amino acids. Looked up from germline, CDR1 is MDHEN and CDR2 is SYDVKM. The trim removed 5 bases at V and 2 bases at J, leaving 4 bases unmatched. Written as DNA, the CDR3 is TGTGCCAGCAGTCCACAGGGGGCGCGCAATCAGCCCCAGCATTTT. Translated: CASSPQGARNQPQHF.

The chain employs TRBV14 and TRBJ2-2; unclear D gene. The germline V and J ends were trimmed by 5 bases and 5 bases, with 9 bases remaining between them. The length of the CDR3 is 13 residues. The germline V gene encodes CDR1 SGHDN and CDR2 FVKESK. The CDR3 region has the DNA TGTGCCAGCAGCTCGCAGCGTACCGGGGAGCTGTTTTTT. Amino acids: CASSSQRTGELFF. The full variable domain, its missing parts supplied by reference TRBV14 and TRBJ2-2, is EAGVTQFPSHSVIEKGQTVTLRCDPISGHDNLYWYRRVMGKEIKFLLHFVKESKQDESGMPNNRFLAERTGGTYSTLKVQPAELEDSGVYFCASSSQRTGELFFGEGSRLTVL.

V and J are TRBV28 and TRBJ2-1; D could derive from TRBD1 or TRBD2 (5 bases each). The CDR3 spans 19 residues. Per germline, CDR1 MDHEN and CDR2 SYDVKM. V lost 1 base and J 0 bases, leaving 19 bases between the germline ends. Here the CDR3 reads CASSLSGSWTLSSYNEQFF. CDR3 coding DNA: TGTGCCAGCAGTTTATCAGGGAGCTGGACCCTAAGCTCCTACAATGAGCAGTTCTTC.

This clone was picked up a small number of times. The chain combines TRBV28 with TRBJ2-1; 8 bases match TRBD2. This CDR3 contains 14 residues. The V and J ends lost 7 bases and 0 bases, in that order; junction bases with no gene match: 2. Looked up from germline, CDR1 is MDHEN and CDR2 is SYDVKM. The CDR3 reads CASKSGSSYNEQFF. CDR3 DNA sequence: TGTGCCAGCAAGAGCGGGAGCTCCTACAATGAGCAGTTCTTC.

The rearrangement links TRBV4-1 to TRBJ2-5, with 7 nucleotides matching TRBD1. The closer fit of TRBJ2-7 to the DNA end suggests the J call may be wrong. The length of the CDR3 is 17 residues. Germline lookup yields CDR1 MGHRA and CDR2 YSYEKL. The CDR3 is CASSPSSARQGRGEQYF. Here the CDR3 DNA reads TGCGCCAGCAGCCCTAGTTCGGCCCGACAGGGAAGGGGCGAGCAGTACTTC.

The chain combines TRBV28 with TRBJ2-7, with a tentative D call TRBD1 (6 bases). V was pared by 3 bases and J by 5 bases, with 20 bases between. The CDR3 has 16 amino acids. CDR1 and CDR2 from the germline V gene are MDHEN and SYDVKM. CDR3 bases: TGTGCCAGCAGTTTTCCTTCGATCCAGGGGCTCGACGAGCAGTACTTC. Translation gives CASSFPSIQGLDEQYF.

The CDR3 DNA is TGTGCCAGCAGTGATCCCGGGACAGTTACCTACGAGCAGTACTTC. Its protein product is CASSDPGTVTYEQYF. This chain joins TRBV2 and TRBJ2-7; 7 bases fit TRBD1. CDR1 and CDR2 (germline): SNHLY, FYNNEI. This CDR3 has 15 amino acids. The V segment lost 3 bases and the J segment 2 bases; nucleotides outside the gene matches: 7.

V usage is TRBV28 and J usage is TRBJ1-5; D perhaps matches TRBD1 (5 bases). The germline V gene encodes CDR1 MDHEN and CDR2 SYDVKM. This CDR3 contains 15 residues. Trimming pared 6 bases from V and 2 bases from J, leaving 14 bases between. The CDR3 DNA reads TGTGCCAGCAGCCCAATAGGAGGGGGCAATCAGCCCCAGCATTTT. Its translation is CASSPIGGGNQPQHF.

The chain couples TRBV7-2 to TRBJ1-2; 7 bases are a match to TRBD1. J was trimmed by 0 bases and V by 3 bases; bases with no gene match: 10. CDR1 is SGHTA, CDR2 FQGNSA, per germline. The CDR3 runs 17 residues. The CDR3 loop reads CASSFPGTAVSNYGYTF. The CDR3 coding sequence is TGTGCCAGCAGCTTTCCCGGGACAGCAGTCTCTAACTATGGCTACACCTTC.

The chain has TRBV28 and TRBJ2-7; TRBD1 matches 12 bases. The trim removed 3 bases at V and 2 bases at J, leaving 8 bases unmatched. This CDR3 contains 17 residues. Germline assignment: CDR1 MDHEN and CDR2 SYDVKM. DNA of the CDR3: TGTGCCAGCAGTTTTGTAACCGGGACAGGGGGCACCTACGAGCAGTACTTC. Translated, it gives CASSFVTGTGGTYEQYF.

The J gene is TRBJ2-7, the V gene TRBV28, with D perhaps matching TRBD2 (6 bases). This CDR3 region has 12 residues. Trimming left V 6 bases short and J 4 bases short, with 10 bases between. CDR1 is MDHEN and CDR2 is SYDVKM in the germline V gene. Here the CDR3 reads CASRSRGYEQYF. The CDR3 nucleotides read TGTGCCAGCAGATCCCGGGGGTACGAGCAGTACTTC.

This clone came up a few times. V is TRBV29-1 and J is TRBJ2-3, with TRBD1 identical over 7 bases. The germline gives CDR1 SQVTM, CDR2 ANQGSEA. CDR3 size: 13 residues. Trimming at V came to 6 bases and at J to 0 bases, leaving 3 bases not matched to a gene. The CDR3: CSVGTDSTDTQYF. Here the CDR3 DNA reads TGCAGCGTCGGGACAGATAGCACAGATACGCAGTATTTT.

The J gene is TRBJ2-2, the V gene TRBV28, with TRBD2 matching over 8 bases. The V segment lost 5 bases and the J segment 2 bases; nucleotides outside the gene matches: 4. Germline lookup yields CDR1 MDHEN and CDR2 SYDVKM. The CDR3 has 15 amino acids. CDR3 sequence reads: CASSDSGTNTGELFF. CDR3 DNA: TGTGCCAGCAGTGATAGCGGGACCAACACCGGGGAGCTGTTTTTT.

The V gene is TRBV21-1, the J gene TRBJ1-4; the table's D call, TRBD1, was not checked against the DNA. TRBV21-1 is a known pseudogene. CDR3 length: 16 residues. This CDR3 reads CASSPEAPAGNEKLFF. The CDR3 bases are TGTGCCAGCAGCCCCGAAGCCCCGGCAGGTAATGAAAAACTGTTTTTT.

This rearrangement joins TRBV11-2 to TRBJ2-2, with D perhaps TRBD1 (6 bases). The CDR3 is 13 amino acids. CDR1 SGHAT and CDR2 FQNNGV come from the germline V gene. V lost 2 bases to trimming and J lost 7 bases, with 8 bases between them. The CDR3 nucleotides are TGTGCCAGCAGCTTACGACAGGACGGGGAGCTGTTTTTT. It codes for CASSLRQDGELFF. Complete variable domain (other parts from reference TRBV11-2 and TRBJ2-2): EAGVAQSPRYKIIEKRQSVAFWCNPISGHATLYWYQQILGQGPKLLIQFQNNGVVDDSQLPKDRFSAERLKGVDSTLKIQPAKLEDSAVYLCASSLRQDGELFFGEGSRLTVL.

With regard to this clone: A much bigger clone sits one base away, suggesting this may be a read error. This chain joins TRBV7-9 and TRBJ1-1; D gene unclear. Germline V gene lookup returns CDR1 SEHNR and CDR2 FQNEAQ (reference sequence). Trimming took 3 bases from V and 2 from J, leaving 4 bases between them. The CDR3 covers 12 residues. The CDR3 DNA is TGTGCCAGCAGCTTCAGTAACACTGAAGCTTTCTTT. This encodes CASSFSNTEAFF. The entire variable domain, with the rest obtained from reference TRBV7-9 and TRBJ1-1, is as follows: DTGVSQNPRHKITKRGQNVTFRCDPISEHNRLYWYRQTLGQGPEFLTYFQNEAQLEKSRLLSDRFSAERPKGSFSTLEIQRTEQGDSAMYLCASSFSNTEAFFGQGTRLTVV.

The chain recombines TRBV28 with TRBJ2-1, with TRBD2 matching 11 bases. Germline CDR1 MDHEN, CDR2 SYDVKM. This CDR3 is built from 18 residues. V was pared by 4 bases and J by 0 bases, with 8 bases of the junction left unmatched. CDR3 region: CASSSPGLAGPSYNEQFF. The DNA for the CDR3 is TGTGCCAGCAGTTCCCCCGGACTAGCGGGTCCCTCCTACAATGAGCAGTTCTTC.

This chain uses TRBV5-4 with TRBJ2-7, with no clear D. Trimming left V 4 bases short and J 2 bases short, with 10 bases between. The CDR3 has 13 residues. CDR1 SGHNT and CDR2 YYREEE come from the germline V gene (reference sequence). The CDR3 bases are TGTGCCAGCAGCAGTGACAAAGCCTACGAGCAGTACTTC. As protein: CASSSDKAYEQYF.

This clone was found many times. CDR3 residues: CASSLNRWGGLGTEAFF. CDR3 DNA: TGTGCCAGCAGTTTAAATCGTTGGGGGGGCTTGGGCACTGAAGCTTTCTTT. The chain carries TRBV28 and TRBJ1-1, with a possible D match to TRBD1 (6 bases). Per germline, CDR1 MDHEN and CDR2 SYDVKM. V lost 2 bases, J lost 4 bases, and 20 bases lay in between. The CDR3 is 17 amino acids.